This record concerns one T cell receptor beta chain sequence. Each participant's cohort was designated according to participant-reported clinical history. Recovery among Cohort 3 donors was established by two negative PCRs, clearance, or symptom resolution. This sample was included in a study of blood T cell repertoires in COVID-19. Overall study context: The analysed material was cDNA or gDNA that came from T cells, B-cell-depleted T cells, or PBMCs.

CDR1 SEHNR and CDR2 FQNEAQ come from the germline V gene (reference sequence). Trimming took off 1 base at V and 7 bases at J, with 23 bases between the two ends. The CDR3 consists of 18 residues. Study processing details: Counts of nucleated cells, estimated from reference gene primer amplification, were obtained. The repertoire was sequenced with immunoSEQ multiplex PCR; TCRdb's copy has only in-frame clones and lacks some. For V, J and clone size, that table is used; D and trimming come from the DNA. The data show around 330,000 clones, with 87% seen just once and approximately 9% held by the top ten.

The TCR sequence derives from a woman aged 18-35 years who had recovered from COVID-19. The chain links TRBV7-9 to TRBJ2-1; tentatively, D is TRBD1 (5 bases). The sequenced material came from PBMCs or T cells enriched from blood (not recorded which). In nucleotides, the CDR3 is TGTGCCAGCAGCTTAGTCTTCCGCAGGGTTGGGTCTAGGAATGAGCAGTTCTTC. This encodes CASSLVFRRVGSRNEQFF.